This entry is about one T cell receptor beta chain. Its specificity is not known. Other DNA sequences in this sample translate to the same CDR3. Assay: immunoSEQ multiplex PCR; the TCRdb copy retains only in-frame clones and omits some. The repertoire holds approximately 2,000,000 clones, just under 95% seen once, with 1.5% to 2% in the top ten. Cells designated naive CD8 were CD45RO-negative and were positively selected for CCR7, with terminally differentiated effector memory CD45RA+ cells excluded. The donors, healthy adults who were HIV-negative, had experienced no recent acute infections or vaccinations. These data belong to a study of shared clonotypes between healthy human individuals. Study observations and caveats: A generally larger estimated richness was seen in naive subsets than in memory subsets. Naive CD4 clonotypes overlapped across a handful of donors at roughly 5%. The represented genetic and exposure-history diversity was limited by the small number of donors.

The sequence was obtained from a man aged 18 to 35 in good health. Some clones in this sample may be carry-over from other donors' samples. The sequenced sample was naive CD8+ T cells from PBMCs.

The CDR3 DNA sequence: TGTGCCAGCAGTTTGGTCGGTTCCTACGAGCAGTACTTC. It encodes CASSLVGSYEQYF. The J gene is TRBJ2-7, the V gene TRBV28; D uncertain. The CDR3 has 13 amino acids. Germline lookup yields CDR1 MDHEN and CDR2 SYDVKM. The V end was cut by 3 bases, the J end by 1 base, with 7 bases between.